The 30 T cell receptor beta chains presented below share a single source sample, sequenced in a study of T cell responses to AZD1222 COVID-19 vaccine. Sequencing was performed with immunoSEQ multiplex PCR; in TCRdb, only in-frame clones are kept and a portion is missing. The table has about 110,000 clones, 65% to 85% seen once. Sample: peripheral blood, taken on day 0 of AZD1222 vaccination. Every receptor here comes from an adult in good health.

V usage is TRBV19 and J usage is TRBJ2-7, with D unclear. CDR1 LNHDA and CDR2 SQIVND come from the germline V gene (reference sequence). The V gene lost 6 bases and the J gene lost 2 bases, with 14 bases spanning the gap. This CDR3 is built from 14 residues. CDR3 nucleotide sequence: TGTGCCAGTAGGCGGCAGTGGGATGCCTACGAGCAGTACTTC. It is translated as CASRRQWDAYEQYF.

In this sample, this clone turned up once. The chain combines TRBV18 with TRBJ1-5, with D possibly being TRBD1 (6 bases). Trimming shortened V by 1 base and J by 5 bases, and 15 bases separated the two germline ends. This CDR3 region has 16 residues. Germline CDR1 is KGHSH and CDR2 is LQKENI. CDR3 nucleotides: TGTGCCAGCTCACCACAAGGGGGGACATCCGATCAGCCCCAGCATTTT. Translated, it gives CASSPQGGTSDQPQHF.

This clone was counted a single time. The V and J genes are TRBV7-8 and TRBJ1-5; no clear D. From germline, CDR1 is SGHVS and CDR2 FQNEAQ. This CDR3 contains 15 residues. Trimming removed 1 base at V and 0 bases at J, with 7 bases between. The CDR3 region is CASSLVYDSNQPQHF. CDR3 nucleotide sequence: TGTGCCAGCAGCTTAGTGTACGATAGCAATCAGCCCCAGCATTTT. Full variable domain (missing parts from reference TRBV7-8 and TRBJ1-5): GAGVSQSPRYKVAKRGQDVALRCDPISGHVSLFWYQQALGQGPEFLTYFQNEAQLDKSGLPSDRFFAERPEGSVSTLKIQRTQQEDSAVYLCASSLVYDSNQPQHFGDGTRLSIL.

This clone was found a few times. CDR3 sequence (DNA): TGTGCCAGCAGCTTGCGGGACAGGGGGCAAGAGACCCAGTACTTC. This translates into CASSLRDRGQETQYF. The rearrangement links TRBV5-6 to TRBJ2-5, with 11 nucleotides matching TRBD1. CDR3 length: 15 amino acids. J gave up 2 bases and V 1 base, and 1 base lay outside the gene matches. CDR1 is SGHDT and CDR2 is YYEEEE in the germline V gene.

This clone appeared once. The CDR3 region is CASRVSGPWDEQYF. The CDR3 nucleotides read TGTGCCAGCAGGGTCTCGGGCCCTTGGGACGAGCAGTACTTC. V is TRBV2 and J is TRBJ2-7; D unclear. Germline V gene lookup returns CDR1 SNHLY and CDR2 FYNNEI. V lost 6 bases and J lost 5, with 17 bases in between. The CDR3 contains 14 residues.

There are a few counts of this clone. The J gene is TRBJ2-3, the V gene TRBV11-2; no reliable D call. This CDR3 is built from 13 residues. Germline V gives CDR1 SGHAT, CDR2 FQNNGV. V was shortened by 4 bases and J by 6 bases, with 11 bases between the two germline ends. This chain's CDR3 is CASSWASFDTQYF. Here the CDR3 DNA reads TGTGCCAGCAGCTGGGCCTCCTTCGATACGCAGTATTTT.

The chain uses TRBV11-1 and TRBJ1-1; D not certain. Per germline, CDR1 SGHAT and CDR2 FQDESV (reference sequence). The CDR3 consists of 15 residues. The germline V and J ends were trimmed by 1 base and 4 bases, with 13 bases remaining between them. The CDR3: CASSLDPGLSTEAFF. The CDR3 coding sequence is TGTGCCAGCAGCTTAGATCCGGGTTTGAGCACTGAAGCTTTCTTT. Full variable domain (rest looked up from reference TRBV11-1 and TRBJ1-1): EAEVAQSPRYKITEKSQAVAFWCDPISGHATLYWYRQILGQGPELLVQFQDESVVDDSQLPKDRFSAERLKGVDSTLKIQPAELGDSAMYLCASSLDPGLSTEAFFGQGTRLTVV.

The V gene is TRBV19, the J gene TRBJ1-3, with TRBD1 identical over 10 bases. CDR1 is LNHDA, CDR2 SQIVND, per germline (reference sequence). Trimming removed 6 bases from V and 0 bases from J; junction bases left unmatched: 11. The CDR3 consists of 18 residues. CDR3 nucleotide sequence: TGTGCCAGTAGCCCGGACAGGGGGATGACCTCCTCTGGAAACACCATATATTTT. It codes for CASSPDRGMTSSGNTIYF.

This rearrangement joins TRBV20-1 to TRBJ2-3, with D uncertain. V dropped 0 bases and J dropped 6 bases, with 4 bases sitting between them. CDR1 and CDR2 (germline): DFQATT, SNEGSKA (reference sequence). CDR3 length: 11 residues. The CDR3 DNA reads as TGCAGTGCTAGAGAGGGGGATACGCAGTATTTT. It codes for CSAREGDTQYF.

This clone was seen a handful of times. The rearrangement joins TRBV7-6 to TRBJ2-2; D gene unclear. Germline V gene sequence: CDR1 SGHVS, CDR2 FNYEAQ. There are 14 residues in the CDR3. Trimming stripped 1 base from V and 6 bases from J, with 9 bases between. CDR3 protein: CASSLEPNPGELFF. CDR3 DNA: TGTGCCAGCAGCTTAGAACCTAACCCCGGGGAGCTGTTTTTT. The full variable domain, rest sourced from reference TRBV7-6 and TRBJ2-2, is GAGVSQSPRYKVTKRGQDVALRCDPISGHVSLYWYRQALGQGPEFLTYFNYEAQQDKSGLPNDRFSAERPEGSISTLTIQRTEQRDSAMYRCASSLEPNPGELFFGEGSRLTVL.

V and J are TRBV7-2 and TRBJ2-3; 12 nucleotides match TRBD2. There are 16 residues in the CDR3. V dropped 5 bases and J dropped 3; count of bases not matched to a gene: 6. The V gene's germline CDR1 is SGHTA and CDR2 FQGNSA. DNA of the CDR3: TGTGCCAGCAGCCCTGGGGGACTAGCGGGTACAGATACGCAGTATTTT. Translated, it gives CASSPGGLAGTDTQYF.

The chain couples TRBV2 to TRBJ2-2; D unclear. The length of the CDR3 is 12 residues. The germline V and J ends were trimmed by 6 bases and 2 bases, with 4 bases remaining between them. CDR1 is SNHLY and CDR2 is FYNNEI in the germline V gene. Written as DNA, the CDR3 is TGTGCCAGCAGAAAAAACACCGGGGAGCTGTTTTTT. Its protein product is CASRKNTGELFF.

The chain has TRBV18 and TRBJ1-2; perhaps TRBD1 as D (6 bases). The germline V and J ends were trimmed by 6 bases and 0 bases, with 14 bases remaining between them. CDR3 size: 15 residues. Per the germline V gene, CDR1 is KGHSH and CDR2 is LQKENI. CDR3 nucleotides: TGTGCCAGCTCGCTCCGGGACACCCCTAACTATGGCTACACCTTC. This encodes CASSLRDTPNYGYTF. The full variable domain, its missing parts supplied by reference TRBV18 and TRBJ1-2, is NAGVMQNPRHLVRRRGQEARLRCSPMKGHSHVYWYRQLPEEGLKFMVYLQKENIIDESGMPKERFSAEFPKEGPSILRIQQVVRGDSAAYFCASSLRDTPNYGYTFGSGTRLTVV.

This clone was observed once. The chain combines TRBV19 with TRBJ1-2; tentatively, D is TRBD1 (6 bases). Germline CDR1 LNHDA, CDR2 SQIVND (reference sequence). This CDR3 contains 16 residues. Trimming shortened V by 5 bases and J by 3 bases, and 19 bases separated the two germline ends. The CDR3 is CASSFRPWTADYGYTF. The CDR3 bases are TGTGCCAGTAGTTTCAGACCTTGGACAGCCGACTATGGCTACACCTTC.

The gene calls are TRBV6-5 and TRBJ2-1; D not resolved. The CDR3 consists of 14 residues. Trimming stripped 8 bases from V and 2 bases from J, with 13 bases between. Germline V gene data show CDR1 as MNHEY and CDR2 as SVGAGI. The CDR3 region is CASGSGVTYNEQFF. CDR3 DNA sequence: TGTGCCAGCGGATCGGGCGTCACCTACAATGAGCAGTTCTTC.

This chain connects TRBV5-1 to TRBJ1-6, with D possibly matching TRBD1 (5 bases). The germline gives CDR1 SGHRS, CDR2 YFSETQ. V was cut by 2 bases and J by 6 bases, with 12 bases left in between. CDR3 size: 15 residues. CDR3 DNA: TGCGCCAGCAGCTTTTGGGGCGACACTAATTCACCCCTCCACTTT. This encodes CASSFWGDTNSPLHF.

The chain links TRBV7-9 to TRBJ2-7; D remains ambiguous. Germline lookup yields CDR1 SEHNR and CDR2 FQNEAQ (reference sequence). The V and J ends lost 2 bases and 2 bases respectively, with 13 bases between them. The CDR3 runs 15 residues. CDR3 protein: CASSLKFGSTYEQYF. The CDR3 bases are TGTGCCAGCAGCTTAAAGTTCGGCTCTACCTACGAGCAGTACTTC. The full variable domain, completed using reference TRBV7-9 and TRBJ2-7, is DTGVSQNPRHKITKRGQNVTFRCDPISEHNRLYWYRQTLGQGPEFLTYFQNEAQLEKSRLLSDRFSAERPKGSFSTLEIQRTEQGDSAMYLCASSLKFGSTYEQYFGPGTRLTVT.

V is TRBV5-4 and J is TRBJ1-2, with 10 bases that match TRBD1. CDR1 SGHNT and CDR2 YYREEE come from the germline V gene (reference sequence). CDR3 size: 15 residues. V trimming: 3 bases; J trimming: 3 bases; junction bases outside the gene matches: 5. CDR3: CASSSDRGQDYGYTF. The CDR3 DNA reads as TGTGCCAGCAGCTCTGACAGGGGGCAGGACTATGGCTACACCTTC.

This clone has only one observation. The chain employs TRBV5-1 and TRBJ2-3, with 10 bases lining up with TRBD2. The CDR3 totals 18 residues. CDR1 and CDR2 (germline): SGHRS, YFSETQ. The V gene end was trimmed by 0 bases and the J gene end by 0 bases; junction bases not matched to a gene: 7. The CDR3 DNA reads TGCGCCAGCAGCTTGGGAGTAGCGGGGGGCCCTAGCACAGATACGCAGTATTTT. Residues: CASSLGVAGGPSTDTQYF. The full variable domain, with the rest looked up from reference TRBV5-1 and TRBJ2-3, is KAGVTQTPRYLIKTRGQQVTLSCSPISGHRSVSWYQQTPGQGLQFLFEYFSETQRNKGNFPGRFSGRQFSNSRSEMNVSTLELGDSALYLCASSLGVAGGPSTDTQYFGPGTRLTVL.

This chain uses TRBV4-3 with TRBJ1-4; weak D call: TRBD1 (6 bases). CDR3 size: 16 residues. CDR1 is LGHNA and CDR2 is YSLEER in the germline V gene. Trimming shortened V by 0 bases and J by 10 bases, and 18 bases separated the two germline ends. CDR3 protein: CASSQDRGTLRGKLFF. The CDR3 DNA sequence: TGCGCCAGCAGCCAAGACCGCGGGACACTACGGGGAAAACTGTTTTTT.

V and J are TRBV7-2 and TRBJ1-2, with 10 bases lining up with TRBD1. Trimming took 5 bases from V and 4 from J; bases not matched to a gene: 7. The CDR3 is made up of 15 amino acids. Germline CDR1 and CDR2: SGHTA and FQGNSA. The CDR3 spells CASSPGQGSRYGYTF. The CDR3 DNA sequence: TGTGCCAGCAGCCCGGGACAGGGGAGTCGCTATGGCTACACCTTC.

The chain has TRBV7-9 and TRBJ2-1; 9 positions match TRBD1. The CDR3 has 14 amino acids. The J segment lost 8 bases and the V segment lost 5 bases, leaving 7 bases of the junction unmatched. CDR1 SEHNR and CDR2 FQNEAQ come from the germline V gene (reference sequence). The CDR3 reads CASSDPGQGDEQFF. As DNA, the CDR3 is TGTGCCAGCAGCGATCCGGGACAGGGCGATGAGCAGTTCTTC.

In this sample, this clone turned up once. The J gene is TRBJ2-2, the V gene TRBV5-1, with 7 bases aligning to TRBD1. This CDR3 has 15 amino acids. V shed 3 bases and J 6 bases; nucleotides not matched to a gene: 8. The germline gives CDR1 SGHRS, CDR2 YFSETQ. CDR3 sequence (DNA): TGCGCCAGCAGCTCTGTGACAGGGATCGCCGGGGAGCTGTTTTTT. This translates into CASSSVTGIAGELFF.

The chain is built from TRBV19 and TRBJ2-7; no reliable D call. V was pared by 1 base and J by 0 bases, with 10 bases between. CDR1 and CDR2 from the germline V gene are LNHDA and SQIVND (reference sequence). CDR3 length equals 15 residues. The CDR3 region is CASSIGPGLSYEQYF. The CDR3 coding sequence is TGTGCCAGTAGTATAGGGCCCGGGCTCTCCTACGAGCAGTACTTC.

This clone was observed once. CDR3 protein: CASSLSGTLYEQYF. The DNA of the CDR3 is TGCGCCAGCAGCTTGTCCGGGACACTCTACGAGCAGTACTTC. This chain links TRBV5-1 with TRBJ2-7; D perhaps matches TRBD1 (6 bases). The V end lost 1 base, the J end lost 3 bases, and 11 bases lay between the germline ends. CDR3 size: 14 residues. Germline V CDR1 and CDR2: SGHRS, YFSETQ.

This clone has a single count. The chain uses TRBV3-1 (or the pseudogene TRBV3-2) and TRBJ2-7, with D tentatively TRBD2 (6 bases). V was cut by 3 bases and J by 7 bases, with 16 bases left in between. Germline V gene lookup returns CDR1 LGHDT and CDR2 YNNKEL (reference sequence). The CDR3 spans 14 residues. The CDR3: CASSQGRSADEQYF. The DNA of the CDR3 is TGTGCCAGCAGCCAGGGGAGGTCAGCTGATGAGCAGTACTTC.

The V call is TRBV28, the J call TRBJ1-4; 7 bases agree with TRBD1. V gave up 4 bases and J gave up 5 bases; unmatched junction bases: 4. Germline V gives CDR1 MDHEN, CDR2 SYDVKM. The CDR3 is 14 amino acids. In DNA, the CDR3 is TGTGCCAGCAGTTCGGGACAGATGAATGAAAAACTGTTTTTT. It encodes CASSSGQMNEKLFF.

The chain uses TRBV24-1 and TRBJ2-3; 11 bases align to TRBD1. The CDR3 runs 18 residues. V shed 1 base, J shed 4 bases, and the junction held 9 bases outside the gene matches. Germline V gene lookup returns CDR1 KGHDR and CDR2 SFDVKD. The CDR3 spells CATSDFRGLGQGADTQYF. The DNA for the CDR3 is TGTGCCACCAGTGATTTCCGAGGGTTGGGACAGGGGGCAGATACGCAGTATTTT.

This rearrangement joins TRBV6-4 to TRBJ2-2, with a tentative D call TRBD2 (6 bases). V shed 6 bases and J shed 2 bases, with 16 bases lying between them. Germline V lookup: CDR1 MRHNA, CDR2 SNTAGT. This CDR3 has 16 amino acids. CDR3 in amino acids: CASSPLLRGNTGELFF. The DNA for the CDR3 is TGTGCCAGCAGCCCTCTCTTGCGGGGTAACACCGGGGAGCTGTTTTTT.

The chain employs TRBV11-3 and TRBJ2-7, with D possibly called TRBD1 or TRBD2 (6 bases each). Between the trimmed V and J ends, which lost 1 base and 3 bases, there was a span of 16 bases. Germline CDR1 SGHNT, CDR2 YENEEA. This CDR3 is built from 16 residues. CDR3 nucleotides: TGTGCCAGCAGCTTAGGGCCGGCAGGGGAGGACTACGAGCAGTACTTC. This gives the protein CASSLGPAGEDYEQYF.